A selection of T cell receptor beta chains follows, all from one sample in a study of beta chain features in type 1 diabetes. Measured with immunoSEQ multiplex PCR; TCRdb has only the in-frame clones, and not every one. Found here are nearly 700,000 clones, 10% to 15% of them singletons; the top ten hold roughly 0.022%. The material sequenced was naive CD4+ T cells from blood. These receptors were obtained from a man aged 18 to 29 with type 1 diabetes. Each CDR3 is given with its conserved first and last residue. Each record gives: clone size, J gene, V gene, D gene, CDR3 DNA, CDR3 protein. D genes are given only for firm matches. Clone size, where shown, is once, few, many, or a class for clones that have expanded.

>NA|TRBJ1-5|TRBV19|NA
TGTGCCAGTAGGGAGGAAGTTCCTACTCAGCCCCAGCATTTT
CASREEVPTQPQHF
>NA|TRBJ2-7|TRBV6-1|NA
TGTGCCAGCCTCCGGGACATCTTCTACGAGCAGTACTTC
CASLRDIFYEQYF
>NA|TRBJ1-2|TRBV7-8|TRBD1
TGTGCCAGCAGCCCGACAGGGGGGGAGGGCTACACCTTC
CASSPTGGEGYTF
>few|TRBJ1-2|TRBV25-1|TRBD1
TGTGCCAGCAGTGAAGAAGGGACAGGGGTCTATGGCTACACCTTC
CASSEEGTGVYGYTF
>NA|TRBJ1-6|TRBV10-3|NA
TGTGCCATCAGTGCGGTCAGAGAGAATTCACCCCTCCACTTT
CAISAVRENSPLHF
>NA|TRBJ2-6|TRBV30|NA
TGTGCCTGGAGTGTACGGGGGGCCCCTGGGGCCAACGTCCTGACTTTC
CAWSVRGAPGANVLTF
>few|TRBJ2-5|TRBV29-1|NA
TGCAGCGTTGAAGATCATCGGGGACCAGAGACCCAGTACTTC
CSVEDHRGPETQYF
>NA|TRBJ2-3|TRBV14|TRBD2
TGTGCCAGCAGCCAAGAGGATTCGGGGGGGCCTAATACGCAGTATTTT
CASSQEDSGGPNTQYF
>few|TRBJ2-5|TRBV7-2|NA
TGTGCCAGCAGCTTTAAAGGGGCCCTACAGACCCAGTACTTC
CASSFKGALQTQYF
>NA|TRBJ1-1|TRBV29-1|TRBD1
TGCAGCGTCTTGGACAGGGTGGCGCCTGAAGCTTTCTTT
CSVLDRVAPEAFF
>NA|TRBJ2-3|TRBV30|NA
TGTGCCTGGACAGGGGGGAGCACAGATACGCAGTATTTT
CAWTGGSTDTQYF
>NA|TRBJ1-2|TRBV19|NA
TGTGCCAGTAGTATAGAAAATGGCTACACCTTC
CASSIENGYTF
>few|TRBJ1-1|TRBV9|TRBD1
TGTGCCAGCAGCCCAGGGACAGGCGGCACTGAAGCTTTCTTT
CASSPGTGGTEAFF
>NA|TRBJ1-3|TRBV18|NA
TGTGCCAGCTCACCACCTCTGGCCCCGAACTCTGGAAACACCATATATTTT
CASSPPLAPNSGNTIYF
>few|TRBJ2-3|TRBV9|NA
TGTGCCAGCAGCGTAGCTGGCCTGAGCACAGATACGCAGTATTTT
CASSVAGLSTDTQYF
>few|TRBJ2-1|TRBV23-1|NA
TGCGCCAGCTGTCTGGGGACTGAGGGCAGGCATGAGCAGTTCTTC
CASCLGTEGRHEQFF
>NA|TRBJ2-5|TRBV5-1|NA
TGCGCCAGCAGCTTGGGCGCAGGGAAAGAGACCCAGTACTTC
CASSLGAGKETQYF
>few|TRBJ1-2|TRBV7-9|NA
TGTGCCACCCAAAGGAACTATGGCTACACCTTC
CATQRNYGYTF
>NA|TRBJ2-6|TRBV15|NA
TGTGCCACCAGCCTGGGGCAGGGGACCGGGGCCAACGTCCTGACTTTC
CATSLGQGTGANVLTF
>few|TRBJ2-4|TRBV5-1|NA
TGCGCCAGCAGCTTGGGGACATACAGCGCAAACATTCAGTACTTC
CASSLGTYSANIQYF
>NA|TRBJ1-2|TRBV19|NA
TGTGCCAGTACCCCTTGGGGCATTACTGAGGGCTACACCTTC
CASTPWGITEGYTF
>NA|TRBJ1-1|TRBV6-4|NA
TGTGCCAGCAGTGAAGGGGGAGGTGGTGAAGCTTTCTTT
CASSEGGGGEAFF
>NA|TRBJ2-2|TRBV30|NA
TGTGCCTGGGAGATAGGCACCGGGGAGCTGTTTTTT
CAWEIGTGELFF
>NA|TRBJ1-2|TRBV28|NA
TGTGCCAGCAGTTTAGGAACCTATGGCTACACCTTC
CASSLGTYGYTF
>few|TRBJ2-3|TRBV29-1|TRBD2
TGCAGCGTTGGTTTCTCGGGGGGGACCACAGATACGCAGTATTTT
CSVGFSGGTTDTQYF
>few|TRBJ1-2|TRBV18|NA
TGTGCCAGCTCACCGTCGACCCCGGACAGCGTCGTCTACACCTTC
CASSPSTPDSVVYTF
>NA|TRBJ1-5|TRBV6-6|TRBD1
TGTGCCAGCAGTTACTCCCCAGGGGGTAGGGATCAGCCCCAGCATTTT
CASSYSPGGRDQPQHF
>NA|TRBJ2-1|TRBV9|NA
TGTGCCAGCAGCCCTAACACCCCCGGGGCTAATGAGCAGTTCTTC
CASSPNTPGANEQFF
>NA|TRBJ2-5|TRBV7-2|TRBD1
TGTGCCAGCAGCCGAGGGGGGACAGGGCTCCAAGAGACCCAGTACTTC
CASSRGGTGLQETQYF
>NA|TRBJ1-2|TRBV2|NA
TGTGCCAGCTCGGAAGGTAGCTACACCTTC
CASSEGSYTF
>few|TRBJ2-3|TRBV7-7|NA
TGTGCTAGCAGCCCACTTGGGGCGACAGATACGCAGTATTTT
CASSPLGATDTQYF
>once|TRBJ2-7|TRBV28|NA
TGTGCCAGCAGTTTAAGCGGGTCTATCTCCTACGAGCAGTACTTC
CASSLSGSISYEQYF
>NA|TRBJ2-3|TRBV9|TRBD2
TGTGCCAGCAGCGTAGGAAATAGCGGGGGAATAGATACGCAGTATTTT
CASSVGNSGGIDTQYF
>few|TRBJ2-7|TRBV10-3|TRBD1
TGTGCCATCAGTGGGGACAGGTCCGAGCAGTACTTC
CAISGDRSEQYF
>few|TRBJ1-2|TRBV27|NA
TGTGCCAGCAGTCCCCGGTTAGGGACTAACTATGGCTACACCTTC
CASSPRLGTNYGYTF
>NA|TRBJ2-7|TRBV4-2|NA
TGTGCCAGCAGCCCCCCGGGGGCAGTAAACTACGAGCAGTACTTC
CASSPPGAVNYEQYF
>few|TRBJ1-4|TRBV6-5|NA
TGTGCCAGCAGTTACAGGGGACCTGATAATGAAAAACTGTTTTTT
CASSYRGPDNEKLFF
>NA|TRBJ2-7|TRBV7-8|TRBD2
TGTGCCAGCAGCACCGCTAGCGGTCCCTACGAGCAGTACTTC
CASSTASGPYEQYF
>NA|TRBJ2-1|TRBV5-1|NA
TGCGCCAGCAGCTTCGGACTAATCGGTGAGCAGTTCTTC
CASSFGLIGEQFF
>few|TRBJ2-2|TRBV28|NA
TGTGCCAGCAACCCCGGGAGCAACACCGGGGAGCTGTTTTTT
CASNPGSNTGELFF
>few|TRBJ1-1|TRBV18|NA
TGTGCCAGCTCACCGCGGAGGGGGGATACGAACACTGAAGCTTTCTTT
CASSPRRGDTNTEAFF
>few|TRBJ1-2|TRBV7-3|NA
TGTGCCAGCAGCCCGGGTCAGGGATATGGCTACACCTTC
CASSPGQGYGYTF
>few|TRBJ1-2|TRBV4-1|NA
TGCGCCAGCAGCCAATCAAATCAGGGAATAGGCTATGGCTACACCTTC
CASSQSNQGIGYGYTF
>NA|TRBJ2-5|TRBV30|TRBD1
TGTGCCTCGTCTACAGGGGGCCCCGAGACCCAGTACTTC
CASSTGGPETQYF
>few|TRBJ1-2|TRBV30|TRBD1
TGTGCCTGGAGTGTACCCCTGGGGTCCGGGACAGGATCCGCCTATGGCTACACCTTC
CAWSVPLGSGTGSAYGYTF
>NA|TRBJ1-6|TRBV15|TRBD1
TGTGCCACCAGCAGTAAACCGGGACAGAGCTCCTATAATTCACCCCTCCACTTT
CATSSKPGQSSYNSPLHF
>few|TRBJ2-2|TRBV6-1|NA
TGTGCCAGCAGTCCTTACAGGGCGGCCGGGGAGCTGTTTTTT
CASSPYRAAGELFF
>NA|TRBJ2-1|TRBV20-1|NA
TGCAGTGTAGGGAGGCAGCAGTTCTTC
CSVGRQQFF
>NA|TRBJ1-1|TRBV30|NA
TGTGCCTGGAATTGGCAAGACACTGAAGCTTTCTTT
CAWNWQDTEAFF